The TCR beta chain under discussion was sequenced for a study of cytomegalovirus exposure and HLA in healthy donors (dated by TCRdb to between 2016 and 2019). Describing the broader study: The 650 to 800 repertoires of the first cohort and the approximately 130 validation repertoires were produced on the same platform, according to a later analysis. The study aimed to test whether signatures of past pathogen exposure could be identified by cataloging public T cell receptors. Besides the first cohort of 550 to 750 subjects, a separate validation cohort made up of 120 different subjects was used. High-throughput TCR immunosequencing, statistical association of individual TCRs with disease status, and machine learning were combined to predict cytomegalovirus infection status. Study-wide conclusions, independent of this receptor: In vitro tests confirmed that three of the cytomegalovirus-associated TCR beta chains recognize cytomegalovirus antigens. The study gave a list of 150 to 200 TCR beta chains associated with cytomegalovirus. Cytomegalovirus status was reported to be diagnosed by the classifier with high specificity and sensitivity in both the original and validation cohorts. According to the authors, the approach could potentially be generalized to other disease states and immunological phenotypes. In a later analysis, TCRs clustered in the first cohort were found to also tend to co-occur in the approximately 120 validation repertoires, with approximately 93% of cluster scores above 0. All 130 or so repertoires were used to score co-occurrence in the validation cohort in a later analysis, because that analysis had no HLA typing for the cohort. While some public TCRs were present in many individuals, most TCR sequences turned up only very rarely across donors.

Worth noting for this clone: It has no known antigen specificity. Per-base quality was not reported, and no clone a single base away is much larger than it.

The library was prepared using the immunoSEQ multiplex PCR assay. Turning to the authors' computational methods: A statistical classification framework was built for diagnosing cytomegalovirus status from the catalog of TCR beta chain sequences. In its TCRdb copy, this immuneACCESS table keeps in-frame sequences only and misses some clones. Where compared with another copy, unresolved V genes explain less than half of these, and the others have no known cause. V, J and clone size reflect that table, while D and trimming were determined from the DNA. A total of some 98,000 clones appear in this sample, around 88% of them only once. In total, the top ten clones hold 3.5% to 5% of the sample. Separate from the roughly 660-subject first cohort, the validation cohort of 95 to 150 subjects was the group to which the donors belonged. Clipping removes 7 bases from V and 4 bases from J, with 10 as the unmatched junction base count. Including the terminal cysteine and phenylalanine, the CDR3 comprises 15 residues. The kept DNA is CDR3 alone, 45 bases in frame from the first base. The germline V gene encodes CDR1 SNHLY and CDR2 FYNNEI.

The sample consisted of PBMCs. The TCR comes from a woman aged 25 to 39 in good health and CMV-seronegative. The sequence joins TRBV2 to TRBJ2-7, and 10 bases in between align with TRBD2. In nucleotides, the sequence is TGTGCCAGCAAGCGGCTTCTAGCGGGAGTATACGAGCAGTACTTC. Its protein product is CASKRLLAGVYEQYF.